One and the same sample provided the 15 T cell receptor beta chains below, sequenced in a study of T cells after yellow fever vaccination. From the 5' RACE reads, TCRdb called clonotypes with MiXCR, one entry per CDR3 protein. Of around 340,000 distinct CDR3 sequences in the sample, 12% were seen once. Sample: CD4+ T cells sorted from PBMCs, taken 15 days after the yellow fever booster vaccination. All receptors derive from a man younger than 30 who received the YFV17D yellow fever vaccine.

The chain employs TRBV6-9 and TRBJ2-7; 8 nucleotides match TRBD1. The CDR3 spans 12 residues. J lost 3 bases, V lost 7 bases, and 2 bases had no gene match. CDR1 is MNHGY and CDR2 is SVAAGI in the germline V gene. DNA for the CDR3: TGTGCCAGCAAACAGGGGGGCTACGAGCAGTACGTC. This gives the protein CASKQGGYEQYV.

V is TRBV20-1 and J is TRBJ2-4; 10 nucleotides align to TRBD2. Per germline, CDR1 DFQATT and CDR2 SNEGSKA (reference sequence). This CDR3 comprises 13 residues. V dropped 5 bases and J dropped 7; count of bases not matched to a gene: 5. The CDR3 is CSAASGGANIQYF. DNA of the CDR3: TGCAGTGCTGCAAGCGGGGGGGCCAACATTCAGTACTTC.

The chain uses TRBV9 and TRBJ1-5, with a weak D call TRBD1 (5 bases). Trimming pared 6 bases from V and 4 bases from J, leaving 11 bases between. The CDR3 has 13 residues. Per the germline V gene, CDR1 is SGDLS and CDR2 is YYNGEE. CDR3 region: CASTGPPNQPQHF. In nucleotides, the CDR3 is TGTGCCAGCACGGGACCGCCTAATCAGCCCCAGCATTTT.

This clonotype has more than one count but fewer than ten. V usage is TRBV7-2 and J usage is TRBJ2-1, with 8 bases lining up with TRBD2. J was trimmed by 6 bases and V by 5 bases; bases with no gene match: 18. The CDR3 length is 18 residues. Germline-derived CDR1 and CDR2 are SGHTA and FQGNSA. CDR3 bases: TGTGCCAGCAGCGCTGGGCCGGGAGTGCGGGGGGCGCCCAATGAGCAGTTCTTC. As protein: CASSAGPGVRGAPNEQFF.

This clonotype was recorded at least ten times. The chain links TRBV28 to TRBJ1-1; D not certain. Per germline, CDR1 MDHEN and CDR2 SYDVKM. The length of the CDR3 is 12 residues. Trimming took 6 bases from V and 2 from J, leaving 7 bases between them. The DNA of the CDR3 is TGTGCCAGCAGGACACTTAACACTGAAGCTTTCTTT. Its protein is CASRTLNTEAFF.

The chain employs TRBV12-3 or TRBV12-4 and TRBJ1-1, with 8 positions matching TRBD1. V dropped 6 bases and J dropped 2; count of bases not matched to a gene: 8. The CDR3 sequence is 15 residues long. CDR3 nucleotide sequence: TGTGCCAGCAGCAACAGGGGGTTTAGAAACACTGAAGCTTTCTTT. It is translated as CASSNRGFRNTEAFF.

This chain joins TRBV27 and TRBJ2-7; D is possibly TRBD1 or TRBD2 (6 bases each). CDR1 is MNHEY and CDR2 is SMNVEV in the germline V gene (reference sequence). Trimming removed 6 bases from V and 10 bases from J, with 19 bases in between. This CDR3 is 13 amino acids long. CDR3 sequence (DNA): TGTGCCAGCAGGGCGACAGGAGGGGTACCTCAGTACGTC. Residues: CASRATGGVPQYV.

This clonotype was seen a handful of times. This rearrangement joins TRBV6-5 to TRBJ2-2; 9 bases match TRBD1. This CDR3 spans 16 amino acids. Germline loops: CDR1 MNHEY, CDR2 SVGAGI. V lost 6 bases, J lost 4 bases, and 9 bases stayed unmatched. CDR3 region: CASSGGTGWFTGELFF. DNA for the CDR3: TGTGCCAGCAGCGGTGGGACAGGGTGGTTCACCGGGGAGCTGTTTTTT.

V is TRBV7-3 and J is TRBJ2-6; 7 nucleotides line up with TRBD1. The CDR3 is made up of 17 amino acids. V was pared by 5 bases and J by 0 bases, with 7 bases of the junction left unmatched. CDR1 and CDR2 (germline): SGHTA, FQGTGA. CDR3 DNA sequence: TGTGCCAGCAGCCTGATGGGACAGATCTCTGGGGCCAACGTCCTGACTTTC. This translates into CASSLMGQISGANVLTF.

This clonotype was detected only a few times. This chain links TRBV7-2 with TRBJ1-1; D is uncertain. CDR1 is SGHTA, CDR2 FQGNSA, per germline. The CDR3 runs to 14 residues. Trimming took 3 bases from V and 1 from J, leaving 9 bases between them. The CDR3 is CASSLEMGNTEAFF. DNA for the CDR3: TGTGCCAGCAGCTTGGAAATGGGGAACACTGAAGCTTTCTTT. Combining the CDR3 with reference TRBV7-2 and TRBJ1-1 gives the whole variable domain GAGVSQSPSNKVTEKGKDVELRCDPISGHTALYWYRQSLGQGLEFLIYFQGNSAPDKSGLPSDRFSAERTGGSVSTLTIQRTQQEDSAVYLCASSLEMGNTEAFFGQGTRLTVV.

This clonotype has only a few counts. The rearrangement links TRBV18 to TRBJ1-1; D is unclear. Germline CDR1 KGHSH, CDR2 LQKENI. This CDR3 is built from 14 residues. Trimming removed 3 bases at V and 0 bases at J, with 8 bases between. CDR3 sequence (DNA): TGTGCCAGCTCACCTGCGGAGATGAACACTGAAGCTTTCTTT. Its translation: CASSPAEMNTEAFF.

The gene calls are TRBV4-2 and TRBJ2-3, with TRBD2 as a possible D gene (5 bases). This CDR3 contains 14 residues. Trimming cost V 0 bases and J 7 bases, with 11 bases left between them. Germline CDR1 is LGHNA and CDR2 is YNFKEQ. CDR3 sequence reads: CASSQDRRRHTQYF. CDR3 DNA: TGTGCCAGCAGCCAAGATAGGCGGAGGCATACGCAGTATTTT.

The V and J genes are TRBV12-3 or TRBV12-4 and TRBJ2-4, with D unclear. The CDR3 spans 14 residues. Trimming removed 6 bases from V and 4 bases from J, with 13 bases in between. CDR3 sequence: CASSPGQTKNIQYF. CDR3 sequence (DNA): TGTGCCAGCAGCCCCGGGCAGACTAAAAACATTCAGTACTTC.

The chain is built from TRBV20-1 and TRBJ1-2; a weak D match, TRBD1 (5 bases). Trimming took off 3 bases at V and 4 bases at J, with 9 bases between the two ends. Germline V gene lookup returns CDR1 DFQATT and CDR2 SNEGSKA (reference sequence). The CDR3 consists of 12 residues. The CDR3 region is CSASRGLYGYTF. In DNA, the CDR3 is TGCAGTGCTAGTCGGGGCCTCTATGGCTACACCTTC.

The rearrangement links TRBV2 to TRBJ2-7; a possible D gene is TRBD2 (6 bases). The CDR3 runs to 12 residues. The V end lost 7 bases, the J end lost 7 bases, and 14 bases lay between the germline ends. Germline CDR1 is SNHLY and CDR2 is FYNNEI. The CDR3 DNA follows: TGTGCCAGCAAACGGGACTCCCCAGAGCAGTACGTC. Translation: CASKRDSPEQYV.